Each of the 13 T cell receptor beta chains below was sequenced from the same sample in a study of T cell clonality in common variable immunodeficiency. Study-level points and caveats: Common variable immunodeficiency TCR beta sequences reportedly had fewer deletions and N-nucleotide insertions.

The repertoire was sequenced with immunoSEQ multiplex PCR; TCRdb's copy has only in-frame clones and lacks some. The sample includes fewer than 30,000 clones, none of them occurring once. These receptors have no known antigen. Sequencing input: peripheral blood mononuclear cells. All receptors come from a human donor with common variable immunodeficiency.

CDR3 in amino acids: CASSNLQGRKDTQYF. The sequenced part of the CDR3 DNA is TGTGCCAGTAGTAACCTACAGGGGCGAAAAGATACG. V and J are TRBV19 and TRBJ2-3, with 7 positions matching TRBD1. Coverage ceases 3 residues before the CDR3 finishes, and the germline J gene fills in the end. With V trimmed by 4 bases and J by 5 bases, 9 bases remained unmatched. Per germline, CDR1 LNHDA and CDR2 SQIVND (reference sequence). The CDR3 is 15 residues long.

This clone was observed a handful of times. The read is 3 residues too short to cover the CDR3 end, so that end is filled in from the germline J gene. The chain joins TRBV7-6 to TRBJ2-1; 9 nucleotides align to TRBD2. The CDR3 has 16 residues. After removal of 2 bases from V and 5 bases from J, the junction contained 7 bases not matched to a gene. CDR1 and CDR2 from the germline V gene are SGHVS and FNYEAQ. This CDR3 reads CASSLRSSGNNNEQFF. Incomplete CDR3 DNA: TGTGCCAGCAGCTTACGGTCTAGCGGGAACAACAATGAG.

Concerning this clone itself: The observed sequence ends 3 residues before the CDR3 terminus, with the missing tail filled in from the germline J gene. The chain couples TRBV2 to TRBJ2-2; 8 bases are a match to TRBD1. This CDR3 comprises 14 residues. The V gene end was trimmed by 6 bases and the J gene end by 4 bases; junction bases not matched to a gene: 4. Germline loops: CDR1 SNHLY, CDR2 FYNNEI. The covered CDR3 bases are TGTGCCAGCAGCGAGACAGGGGCCACCGGGGAG. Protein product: CASSETGATGE. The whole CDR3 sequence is CASSETGATGELFF. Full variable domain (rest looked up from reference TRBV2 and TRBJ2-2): EPEVTQTPSHQVTQMGQEVILRCVPISNHLYFYWYRQILGQKVEFLVSFYNNEISEKSEIFDDQFSVERPDGSNFTLKIRSTKLEDSAMYFCASSETGATGELFFGEGSRLTVL.

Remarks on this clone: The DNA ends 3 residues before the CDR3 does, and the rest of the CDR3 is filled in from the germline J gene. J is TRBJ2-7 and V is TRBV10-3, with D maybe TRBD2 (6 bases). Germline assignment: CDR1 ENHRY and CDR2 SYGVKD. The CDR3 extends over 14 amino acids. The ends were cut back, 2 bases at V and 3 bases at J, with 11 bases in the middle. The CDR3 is CAISEVRRGYEQYF. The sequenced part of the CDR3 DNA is TGTGCCATCAGTGAGGTCCGGAGGGGCTACGAG.

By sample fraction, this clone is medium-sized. The sequenced part of the CDR3 DNA is TGTGCCAGCTCACCTCTAGCCGGAGGAGAGACC. Translating it yields CASSPLAGGET. From start to end, the CDR3 is CASSPLAGGETQYF. The chain employs TRBV18 and TRBJ2-5; D is possibly TRBD2 (5 bases). The read ends 3 residues before the CDR3 terminus; that terminus is restored from the germline J gene. This CDR3 region has 14 residues. The V end was cut by 3 bases, the J end by 4 bases, with 12 bases between. Per the germline V gene, CDR1 is KGHSH and CDR2 is LQKENI.

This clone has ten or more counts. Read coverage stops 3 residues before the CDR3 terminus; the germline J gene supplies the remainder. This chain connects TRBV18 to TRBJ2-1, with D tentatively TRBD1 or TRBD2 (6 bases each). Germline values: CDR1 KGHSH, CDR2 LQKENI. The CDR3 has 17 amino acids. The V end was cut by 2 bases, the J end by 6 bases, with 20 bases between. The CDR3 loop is CASSPMVHREVGNEQFF. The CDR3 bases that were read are TGTGCCAGCTCACCAATGGTTCACAGGGAGGTCGGCAATGAG.

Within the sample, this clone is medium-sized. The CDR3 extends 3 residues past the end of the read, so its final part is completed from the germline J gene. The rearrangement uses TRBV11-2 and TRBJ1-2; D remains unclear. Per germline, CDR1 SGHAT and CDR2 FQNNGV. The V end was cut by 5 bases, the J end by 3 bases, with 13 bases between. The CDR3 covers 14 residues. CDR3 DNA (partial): TGTGCCAGCAGCGTGAACAGAAATTACTATGGC. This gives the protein CASSVNRNYYG. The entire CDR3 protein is CASSVNRNYYGYTF.

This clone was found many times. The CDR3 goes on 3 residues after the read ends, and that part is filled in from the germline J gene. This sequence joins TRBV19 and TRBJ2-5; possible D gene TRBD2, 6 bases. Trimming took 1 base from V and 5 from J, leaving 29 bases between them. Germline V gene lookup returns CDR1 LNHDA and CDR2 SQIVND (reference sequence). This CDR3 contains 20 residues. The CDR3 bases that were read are TGTGCCAGTAGTATAGCTGGTCGACCTACCGGGACTCCCCTTACGGAGACC. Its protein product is CASSIAGRPTGTPLTET. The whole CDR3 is CASSIAGRPTGTPLTETQYF.

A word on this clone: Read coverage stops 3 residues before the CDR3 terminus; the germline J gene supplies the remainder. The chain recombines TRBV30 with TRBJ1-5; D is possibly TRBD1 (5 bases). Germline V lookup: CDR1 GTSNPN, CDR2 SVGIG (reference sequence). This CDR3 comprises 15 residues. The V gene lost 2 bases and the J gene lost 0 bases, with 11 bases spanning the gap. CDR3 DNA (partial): TGTGCCTGGAGTACGACAGCCCATAGCAATCAGCCC. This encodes CAWSTTAHSNQP. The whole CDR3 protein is CAWSTTAHSNQPQHF.

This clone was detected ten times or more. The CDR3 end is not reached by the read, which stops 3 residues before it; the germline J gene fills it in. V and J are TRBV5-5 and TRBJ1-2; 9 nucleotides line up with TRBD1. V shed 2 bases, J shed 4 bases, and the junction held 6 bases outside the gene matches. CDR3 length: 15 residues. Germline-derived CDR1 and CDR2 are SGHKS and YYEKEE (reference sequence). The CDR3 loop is CASSFQDRGVYGYTF. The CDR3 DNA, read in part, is TGTGCCAGCAGCTTTCAGGACAGGGGAGTCTATGGC.

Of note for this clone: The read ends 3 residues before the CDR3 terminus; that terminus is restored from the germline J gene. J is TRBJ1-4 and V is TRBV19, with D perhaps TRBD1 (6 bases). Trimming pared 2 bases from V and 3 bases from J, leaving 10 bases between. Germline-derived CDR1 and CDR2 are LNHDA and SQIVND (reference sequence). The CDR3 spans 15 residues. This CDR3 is CASSIRGAANEKLFF. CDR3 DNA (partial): TGTGCCAGTAGTATACGGGGGGCGGCTAATGAAAAA. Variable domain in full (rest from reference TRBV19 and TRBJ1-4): DGGITQSPKYLFRKEGQNVTLSCEQNLNHDAMYWYRQDPGQGLRLIYYSQIVNDFQKGDIAEGYSVSREKKESFPLTVTSAQKNPTAFYLCASSIRGAANEKLFFGSGTQLSVL.

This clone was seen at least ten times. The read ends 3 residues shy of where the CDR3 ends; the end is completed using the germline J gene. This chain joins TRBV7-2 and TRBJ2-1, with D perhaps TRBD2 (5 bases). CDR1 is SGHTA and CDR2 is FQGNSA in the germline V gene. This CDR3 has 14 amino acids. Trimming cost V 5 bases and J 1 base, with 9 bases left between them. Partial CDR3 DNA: TGTGCCAGCAGCCTCAGCGGATCCTACAATGAG. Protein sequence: CASSLSGSYNE. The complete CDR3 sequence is CASSLSGSYNEQFF.

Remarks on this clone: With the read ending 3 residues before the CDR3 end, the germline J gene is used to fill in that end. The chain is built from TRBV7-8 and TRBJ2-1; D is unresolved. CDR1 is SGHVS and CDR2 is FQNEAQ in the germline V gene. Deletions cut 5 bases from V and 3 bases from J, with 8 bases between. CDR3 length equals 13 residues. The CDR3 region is CASSIILYNEQFF. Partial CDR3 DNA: TGTGCCAGCAGCATTATACTCTACAATGAG.